What follows describes a single TCR beta chain. What it binds is unknown. The sample is drawn from a study of cytomegalovirus exposure and HLA in healthy donors. PCR employed 60 Vbeta and 13 Jbeta primers. Some clones are missing from TCRdb's copy, which holds only in-frame ones; the method was immunoSEQ multiplex PCR. This table has approximately 150,000 clones, around 74% appearing once. Germline CDR1 and CDR2: MDHEN and SYDVKM. There are 15 residues in the CDR3. V was clipped by 4 bases and J by 0 bases; unmatched bases: 5. Study-level findings and limits: Later, an analysis found that common viral pathogens appeared to be linked with several of the most significant clusters. An analysis was carried out later, and it reportedly showed fewer N-insertions in an Asian-associated ancestry cluster than the roughly 700-donor mean. When analyzed later, a missense DCLRE1C variant was found to be linked to TCR beta V- and J-gene trimming. The authors enumerated 150 to 200 TCR beta chains as linked to cytomegalovirus.

V usage is TRBV28 and J usage is TRBJ1-2; TRBD1 aligns across 7 bases. The sequencing input was PBMCs. The clonotype comes from a man aged 50 to 59 in good health and CMV-seropositive. CDR3 region: CASSSTGTANYGYTF. CDR3 sequence (DNA): TGTGCCAGCAGTTCGACAGGGACCGCTAACTATGGCTACACCTTC.